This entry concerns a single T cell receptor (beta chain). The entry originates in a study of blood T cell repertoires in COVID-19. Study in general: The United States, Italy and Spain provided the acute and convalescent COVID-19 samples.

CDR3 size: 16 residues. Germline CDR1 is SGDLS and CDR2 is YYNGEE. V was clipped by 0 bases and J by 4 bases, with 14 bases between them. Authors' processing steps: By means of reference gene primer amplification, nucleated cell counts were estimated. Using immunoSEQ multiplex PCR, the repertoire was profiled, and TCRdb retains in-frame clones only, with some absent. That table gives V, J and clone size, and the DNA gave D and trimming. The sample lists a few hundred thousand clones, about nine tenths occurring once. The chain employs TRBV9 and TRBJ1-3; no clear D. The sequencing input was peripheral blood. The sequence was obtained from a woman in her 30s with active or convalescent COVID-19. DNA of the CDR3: TGTGCCAGCAGCGTAGACCGGGGAATCTACGGAAACACCATATATTTT. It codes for CASSVDRGIYGNTIYF.